The T cell receptor beta chain described here comes from a study of T cell repertoires in cytomegalovirus infection. This clonotype was seen a few times. Its matching antigen is unknown. TCRdb redid the calling of the reads with MiXCR, one entry per CDR3 protein. The repertoire holds about 320,000 distinct CDR3 sequences, with over 7.5% as singletons. Germline V gene lookup returns CDR1 MNHNY and CDR2 SVGAGI (reference sequence). This CDR3 spans 15 amino acids. Trimming pared 7 bases from V and 3 bases from J, leaving 17 bases between. Study-wide results and limits: Cumulative public TCR beta family frequency identified carriers of CMV plus the relevant HLA.

Material: PBMCs. This sequence originates from a human donor in good health (CMV status not recorded). Some clones in this sample may be carry-over from other donors' samples. The chain employs TRBV6-6 and TRBJ2-3; D is perhaps TRBD1 or TRBD2 (6 bases each). CDR3 in DNA: TGTGCCAGCACCGAAGGAGGGGGAAGAACAGATACGCAGTATTTT. It codes for CASTEGGGRTDTQYF.